These 10 T cell receptor beta chains share one sample of origin, sequenced in a study of early T cells in non-severe SARS-CoV-2 infection. TCRdb recomputed calls from the 5' RACE reads with MiXCR, one row per CDR3 protein. The sample lists tens of thousands of distinct CDR3 sequences; roughly 10% were seen once. The sample taken for sequencing was whole blood. Receptor source: an adult who was a healthcare worker with PCR-confirmed SARS-CoV-2 infection or an uninfected control (not recorded which).

In its sample, this clonotype was seen many times. The CDR3 region is CSARDYWDEQFF. In DNA, the CDR3 is TGCAGTGCTAGAGATTATTGGGATGAGCAGTTCTTC. The gene calls are TRBV20-1 and TRBJ2-1; D is unresolved. Trimming left V 0 bases short and J 8 bases short, with 8 bases between. CDR1 and CDR2 (germline): DFQATT, SNEGSKA (reference sequence). This CDR3 region has 12 residues.

This clonotype was observed at least ten times. This chain connects TRBV20-1 to TRBJ2-2; D ambiguous. Germline loops: CDR1 DFQATT, CDR2 SNEGSKA (reference sequence). The CDR3 spans 12 residues. Trimming took off 5 bases at V and 2 bases at J, with 6 bases between the two ends. The CDR3 DNA sequence: TGCAGTGCTGAAATAAACACCGGGGAGCTGTTTTTT. This sequence encodes CSAEINTGELFF.

This clonotype was detected a few times. This rearrangement joins TRBV11-3 to TRBJ1-1, with D possibly TRBD1 on 5 matching bases. V was cut by 7 bases and J by 4 bases, with 16 bases left in between. The CDR3 spans 14 residues. Germline V gene sequence: CDR1 SGHNT, CDR2 YENEEA. The DNA of the CDR3 is TGTGCCAGCAAGAGCTCAGGGCCTCGCACTGAAGCTTTCTTT. This encodes CASKSSGPRTEAFF.

A remark on this clonotype: A much larger clone is a single base away; this may be a read error. The conserved phenylalanine or tryptophan is not found at the CDR3 terminus, so this likely reflects a read error. The CDR3 DNA follows: TGCGCCAGCAGCTTGGTGGCAGGGGGTAATGAGCAGTTCCTC. As protein: CASSLVAGGNEQFL. The chain has TRBV5-1 and TRBJ2-1; 7 bases line up with TRBD1. With 0 bases clipped from V and 7 bases from J, the junction kept 4 bases outside the gene matches. The germline CDR1 and CDR2 sequences are SGHRS and YFSETQ. The CDR3 has 14 residues.

The chain uses TRBV6-5 and TRBJ2-2, with D possibly being TRBD1 (6 bases). The CDR3 totals 14 residues. CDR1 is MNHEY and CDR2 is SVGAGI in the germline V gene. The germline V and J ends were trimmed by 5 bases and 7 bases, with 14 bases remaining between them. CDR3 coding DNA: TGTGCCAGCAGTGAGACAGGACGGTACGGGGAGCTGTTTTTT. Encoded protein: CASSETGRYGELFF.

The chain is built from TRBV7-8 and TRBJ2-1; TRBD2 agrees at 12 bases. Trimming removed 5 bases from V and 7 bases from J; junction bases left unmatched: 9. The CDR3 loop spans 16 amino acids. The germline gives CDR1 SGHVS, CDR2 FQNEAQ. The CDR3 here is CASSPGTSGFVNEQFF. As DNA, the CDR3 is TGTGCCAGCAGCCCGGGGACTAGCGGGTTTGTTAATGAGCAGTTCTTC.

There are many counts of this clonotype. The chain links TRBV18 to TRBJ2-7; 10 bases map to TRBD2. J gave up 3 bases and V 4 bases, and 3 bases lay outside the gene matches. This CDR3 is 14 amino acids long. Germline loops: CDR1 KGHSH, CDR2 LQKENI. The CDR3 nucleotides read TGTGCCAGCTCACAAAGCGGGGGGGACTACGAGCAGTACTTC. Translation: CASSQSGGDYEQYF.

This clonotype was recorded many times. The chain carries TRBV5-1 and TRBJ1-6; 7 bases agree with TRBD1. This CDR3 has 14 residues. The ends lost 4 bases at V and 9 bases at J; junction bases unmatched: 7. Germline CDR1 SGHRS, CDR2 YFSETQ. CDR3 loop: CASSPGTAGSPLHF. CDR3 sequence (DNA): TGCGCCAGCAGCCCCGGGACAGCGGGTTCACCCCTCCACTTT. The whole variable domain, filled in from reference TRBV5-1 and TRBJ1-6, reads KAGVTQTPRYLIKTRGQQVTLSCSPISGHRSVSWYQQTPGQGLQFLFEYFSETQRNKGNFPGRFSGRQFSNSRSEMNVSTLELGDSALYLCASSPGTAGSPLHFGNGTRLTVT.

The V call is TRBV2, the J call TRBJ2-3, with D possibly TRBD1 on 6 matching bases. Between the trimmed V and J ends, which lost 8 bases and 6 bases, there was a span of 18 bases. The CDR3 sequence is 14 residues long. In germline, CDR1 is SNHLY, CDR2 FYNNEI. DNA for the CDR3: TGTGCCAGCTTCAACAGGGCTCTTGAGGATACGCAGTATTTT. Amino acids: CASFNRALEDTQYF.

The table lists this clonotype with a few counts. This sequence joins TRBV4-1 and TRBJ2-7; TRBD1 agrees at 10 bases. There are 14 residues in the CDR3. J lost 5 bases, V lost 6 bases, and 7 bases had no gene match. The germline V gene has CDR1 MGHRA and CDR2 YSYEKL. CDR3 DNA sequence: TGCGCCAGCAGAAGTCTGGGGACAGGGGACGAGCAGTACTTC. This encodes CASRSLGTGDEQYF.